Below, 3 T cell receptor beta chains from the same sample are listed, as sequenced in a study of blood T cell repertoires in COVID-19. Method: immunoSEQ multiplex PCR; TCRdb's copy keeps in-frame clones and lacks some. The repertoire holds 120,000 or so clones, with less than 80% as singletons. The sample comprised peripheral blood. These receptors were taken from a man between 45 and 60 years old with acute or convalescent COVID-19.

CDR3 in DNA: TGTGCCAGCACCCCCTCGTATAGCGGGGGGGGTGAGACCCAGTACTTC. The encoded protein is CASTPSYSGGGETQYF. The rearrangement joins TRBV7-7 to TRBJ2-5, with TRBD2 identical over 11 bases. The germline gives CDR1 SSHAT, CDR2 FNYEAQ (reference sequence). The CDR3 is 16 amino acids. The V and J ends lost 7 bases and 5 bases, in that order; junction bases with no gene match: 12. The full variable domain, rest sourced from reference TRBV7-7 and TRBJ2-5, is GAGVSQSPRYKVTKRGQDVTLRCDPISSHATLYWYQQALGQGPEFLTYFNYEAQPDKSGLPSDRFSAERPEGSISTLTIQRTEQRDSAMYRCASTPSYSGGGETQYFGPGTRLLVL.

The rearrangement links TRBV9 to TRBJ1-3; 7 bases are a match to TRBD1. The germline gives CDR1 SGDLS, CDR2 YYNGEE. Trimming removed 3 bases from V and 0 bases from J; junction bases left unmatched: 3. The CDR3 is 15 amino acids. The CDR3 sequence: CASSAGTASGNTIYF. DNA for the CDR3: TGTGCCAGCAGCGCCGGGACAGCCTCTGGAAACACCATATATTTT.

This clone was observed once. The V gene is TRBV6-5, the J gene TRBJ2-7; weak D call: TRBD2 (5 bases). This CDR3 comprises 14 residues. In germline, CDR1 is MNHEY, CDR2 SVGAGI. V dropped 10 bases and J dropped 2 bases, with 18 bases sitting between them. CDR3 bases: TGTGCCACCGCACCCCCCGGGGAAGCCTACGAGCAGTACTTC. Amino acid sequence: CATAPPGEAYEQYF.